Presented here are 9 T cell receptor beta chains from one specimen sequenced in a study of OX40 agonist ivuxolimab in advanced cancers. Clones were read by immunoSEQ multiplex PCR, and TCRdb kept only the in-frame ones, dropping some. The sample lists tens of thousands of clones, approximately 90% occurring once. The source material was CD4+ or CD8+ T cells sorted from blood, sampled in a trial of the OX40 agonist ivuxolimab. Source of these receptors: an adult with an advanced solid tumor such as melanoma, head and neck, liver or kidney cancer.

The chain uses TRBV19 and TRBJ2-7, with 8 bases matching TRBD1. This CDR3 is built from 15 residues. Trimming took 3 bases from V and 3 from J; bases not matched to a gene: 7. The germline gives CDR1 LNHDA, CDR2 SQIVND (reference sequence). The CDR3 DNA follows: TGTGCCAGTAGTATGGGGGCAGGGGGCATCTACGAGCAGTACTTC. This codes for CASSMGAGGIYEQYF.

This clone showed up just a few times. The chain is built from TRBV7-6 and TRBJ2-7; D may be TRBD1 or TRBD2 (5 bases each). Germline-derived CDR1 and CDR2 are SGHVS and FNYEAQ. CDR3 length: 13 residues. The ends were cut back, 3 bases at V and 1 base at J, with 7 bases in the middle. The CDR3 bases are TGTGCCAGCAGCTTGAGGGGTTCCTACGAGCAGTACTTC. It encodes CASSLRGSYEQYF.

The CDR3: CASSLSWRDQETQYF. CDR3 in DNA: TGTGCCAGCAGCTTATCATGGCGGGATCAAGAGACCCAGTACTTC. The V call is TRBV7-9, the J call TRBJ2-5; a weak D match, TRBD2 (6 bases). V gave up 2 bases and J gave up 2 bases, with 12 bases separating them. CDR1 and CDR2 from the germline V gene are SEHNR and FQNEAQ (reference sequence). The CDR3 consists of 15 residues.

The J gene is TRBJ2-7, the V gene TRBV27, with D perhaps assigned TRBD1 or TRBD2 (6 bases each). Germline CDR1 reads MNHEY; CDR2 reads SMNVEV (reference sequence). The V and J ends lost 4 bases and 0 bases respectively, with 13 bases between them. The CDR3 totals 15 residues. CDR3 loop: CASSYGGGSSYEQYF. The DNA of the CDR3 is TGTGCCAGCAGTTACGGAGGGGGGTCCTCCTACGAGCAGTACTTC.

This chain joins TRBV29-1 and TRBJ2-1, with D hard to call. CDR3 size: 13 residues. From germline, CDR1 is SQVTM and CDR2 ANQGSEA. V was pared by 4 bases and J by 2 bases, with 9 bases between. CDR3 DNA sequence: TGCAGCGTTGTAAGCTGGACCTACAATGAGCAGTTCTTC. Encoded protein: CSVVSWTYNEQFF.

This chain links TRBV27 with TRBJ1-2; a possible D gene is TRBD1 (6 bases). Trimming cost V 8 bases and J 6 bases, with 22 bases left between them. The CDR3 has 15 residues. In germline, CDR1 is MNHEY, CDR2 SMNVEV (reference sequence). The CDR3 DNA reads TGTGCCAGCCGCGGTGGTACGGGGGGCGCGAATGGCTACACCTTC. Translation: CASRGGTGGANGYTF.

This clone has just a few counts. The chain links TRBV27 to TRBJ1-5, with a weak D call TRBD1 (5 bases). Germline V gene sequence: CDR1 MNHEY, CDR2 SMNVEV (reference sequence). This CDR3 region has 16 residues. V lost 5 bases to trimming and J lost 4 bases, with 18 bases between them. CDR3 amino acids: CASSIMGGDINQPQHF. CDR3 DNA: TGTGCCAGCAGTATCATGGGGGGAGACATTAATCAGCCCCAGCATTTT.

The chain recombines TRBV11-2 with TRBJ1-4; D not certain. V lost 1 base and J 7 bases, leaving 13 bases between the germline ends. CDR3 length: 15 residues. Per germline, CDR1 SGHAT and CDR2 FQNNGV. The CDR3 DNA follows: TGTGCCAGCAGCTTAGGGTACAGCCCGATTGAAAAACTGTTTTTT. Its translation: CASSLGYSPIEKLFF.

The chain recombines TRBV6-4 with TRBJ1-6, with TRBD1 matching 10 bases. Germline assignment: CDR1 MRHNA and CDR2 SNTAGT. This CDR3 is built from 15 residues. Trimming at V came to 4 bases and at J to 6 bases, leaving 3 bases not matched to a gene. CDR3: CASSAGTGVNSPLHF. CDR3 in DNA: TGTGCCAGCAGTGCAGGGACAGGGGTTAATTCACCCCTCCACTTT.